This T cell receptor beta chain is from a study of blood T cell repertoires in COVID-19 (dated by TCRdb to 2018 to 2021). Study-level background: The collaborator samples originated in the United States, Italy and Spain and spanned the acute and convalescent phases of COVID-19. The dataset comprised deeply sampled blood TCRbeta repertoires from subjects exposed to, actively infected with, or recovered from COVID-19. Nearly every sample came with metadata listing a de-identified subject ID, COVID-19 status, age in years and sex. Where available, HLA class I and class II types were taken from metadata supplied by the sample provider and were not determined by assay-based typing. The material from the prospective study consisted of cDNA or gDNA derived from T cells, B-cell-depleted T cells, or PBMCs. The samples were drawn from two sources: the first 160 participants of the ongoing ImmuneRACE study, and 1,000 to 1,500 subjects contributed by 6 global collaborators. The repertoires were made available in a free public database intended to serve as a resource for research on the immune response to SARS-CoV-2.

Points the paper makes about the study in general: The amount of clinical and demographic metadata varied by source and participant and was provided uncurated.

Concerning this clone: Its antigen remains undetermined. Base qualities are missing; no much larger clone stands one base away.

Each collaborating institution followed its own protocols to collect whole blood in K2EDTA tubes. For TCRbeta analysis, collaborators shipped samples in one of three forms: frozen whole blood, isolated PBMCs, or DNA extracted from either of those sample types. The CDR3, from cysteine to phenylalanine, totals 17 residues. The sequence is cut down to CDR3 DNA, 51 bases in frame from base 1. Sequences KGHSH (CDR1) and LQKENI (CDR2) are obtained from the germline V gene. Germline trimming: 8 bases from V, 1 base from J; junction bases outside gene matches: 13. TCRbeta CDR3 regions were amplified from genomic DNA by means of the immunoSEQ Assay, a bias-controlled multiplex PCR. Per the source publication's procedure: Within the assay, amplification of reference gene primers was used to estimate how many nucleated cells each sample contained. To quantify the absolute abundance of each unique TCRbeta CDR3 rearrangement, sequence reads were collapsed and filtered. For each sample, productive Simpson clonality was calculated as the square root of Simpson's diversity index over productive rearrangements. The source is immuneACCESS, and TCRdb retained only in-frame sequences with V and J called. Part of the clones is not carried over; for the studies checked, unresolved V genes explain less than half of this, and the remainder is unexplained. V and J calls and clone size are given by that table; D and trimming were obtained from the DNA. The sample table shows about 94,000 clones, and 75% to 90% are seen once. Clones ranked in the top ten supply 15% to 20% of the sample.

This TCR came from a human donor in a cohort sampled during active COVID-19. Material: peripheral blood. The chain couples TRBV18 to TRBJ1-1; the junction holds 10 bases that match TRBD1. Here is the DNA: TGTGCCAGCACGCCCGGGACAGGGGCGCCATCGAACACTGAAGCTTTCTTT. This sequence encodes CASTPGTGAPSNTEAFF.